The rows below give T cell receptor beta chains drawn from one sample of a study of blood T cell repertoires in COVID-19. Sequencing used immunoSEQ multiplex PCR; TCRdb keeps in-frame clones, though not all of them. Among about 270,000 clones listed, around nine tenths were seen once. The sample comprised PBMCs or T cells enriched from blood (not recorded which). Receptors originate from a woman aged 18-30 years who had recovered from COVID-19. CDR3s include the opening cysteine and the closing phenylalanine or tryptophan. A D gene is named only where the DNA matches it firmly. Clone size is stated in some rows and not others, as once, few, many or a class when expanded.

>.|TRBJ1-2|TRBV28|.
CASSLSSTNYGYTF
TGTGCCAGCAGTTTAAGTTCTACTAACTATGGCTACACCTTC
>TRBD1|TRBJ2-5|TRBV9|.
CASSHPGQGGQETQYF
TGTGCCAGCAGCCACCCAGGACAGGGGGGCCAAGAGACCCAGTACTTC
>TRBD2|TRBJ2-1|TRBV28|once
CASSQRTGTSGDYNEQFF
TGTGCCAGCAGCCAAAGAACCGGGACTAGCGGGGATTACAATGAGCAGTTCTTC
>TRBD1|TRBJ1-2|TRBV5-5|.
CASSLDRGLYYGYTF
TGTGCCAGCAGCTTGGATAGGGGGCTTTACTATGGCTACACCTTC
>.|TRBJ1-2|TRBV2|once
CASSEGQGWGGYTF
TGTGCCAGCAGTGAAGGGCAGGGGTGGGGTGGCTACACCTTC
>TRBD1|TRBJ1-2|TRBV14|.
CASSQQPGTGQRYTF
TGTGCCAGCAGCCAACAACCCGGGACAGGGCAGCGCTACACCTTC
>TRBD2|TRBJ2-1|TRBV28|.
CASSLTAGGFDEQFF
TGTGCCAGCAGTTTAACAGCGGGAGGGTTCGATGAGCAGTTCTTC
>.|TRBJ2-7|TRBV6-5|.
CASSYSGGGSYEQYF
TGTGCCAGCAGTTACTCTGGCGGAGGGTCCTACGAGCAGTACTTC
>TRBD2|TRBJ2-1|TRBV24-1|.
CATSARGGADEQFF
TGTGCCACCAGTGCCCGCGGGGGTGCGGATGAGCAGTTCTTC
>.|TRBJ1-1|TRBV3-1/TRBV3-2|.
CASSQGAQDQAFF
TGTGCCAGCAGCCAAGGGGCTCAGGATCAAGCTTTCTTT